This TCR beta chain originates from a study of blood T cell repertoires in COVID-19. Study summary: Researchers got acute and convalescent COVID-19 samples from the United States, Italy and Spain. From T cells, B-cell-depleted T cells, or PBMCs came the material, which was cDNA or gDNA.

Authors' analysis steps: Quantification of nucleated cells was approximated via reference gene primer amplification. Sequencing used immunoSEQ multiplex PCR; TCRdb keeps in-frame clones, though not all of them. V, J and clone size reflect that table, while D and trimming were determined from the DNA. The profile shows 280,000 or so clones, approximately 86% of them singletons. A word on this clone: Other DNA sequences in this sample translate to the same CDR3.

The ends were cut back, 0 bases at V and 6 bases at J, with 8 bases in the middle. Germline assignment: CDR1 MNHEY and CDR2 SVGAGI. This CDR3 has 13 residues. The sample was peripheral blood. This TCR derives from a man between 18 and 29 years old with active or convalescent COVID-19. This chain connects TRBV6-5 to TRBJ1-2; D might be TRBD1 (5 bases). The chain's CDR3 is CASSYSTGHGYTF. CDR3 nucleotide sequence: TGTGCCAGCAGTTACTCAACAGGCCATGGCTACACCTTC.